This entry is about one T cell receptor (beta chain). Donors were Caucasian adults residing in Nashville, Tennessee, USA. Libraries were prepared by immunoSEQ multiplex PCR; TCRdb keeps only in-frame clonotypes and omits some of them. The table lists millions of clones, approximately 94% of them singletons, with around 0.14% in the top ten. The source of the sample is a study of shared clonotypes between healthy human individuals. For the study at large: CD4 naive cells filled three plates per donor, CD4 memory three, CD8 naive two and CD8 memory one.

The TCR was taken from a man younger than 35 in good health. Sequenced material: naive CD4+ T cells sorted from blood. The sample's subset: CD45RA+ positively selected.

The CDR3 protein is CASSVGTGITDTQYF. In DNA, the CDR3 is TGTGCCAGCAGCGTAGGGACGGGAATCACAGATACGCAGTATTTT. This chain uses TRBV9 with TRBJ2-3, with D perhaps TRBD2 (5 bases). Trimming removed 0 bases at V and 2 bases at J, with 10 bases between. This CDR3 has 15 amino acids. Germline V gene lookup returns CDR1 SGDLS and CDR2 YYNGEE.